These T cell receptor beta chains were read from a single sample in a study of response to subunit inactivated influenza vaccine. TCRdb called the RT-PCR reads again in MiXCR, with one record for every CDR3 protein. The table records around 200,000 distinct CDR3 sequences, roughly 8.7% of them present only once. The sample consisted of non-naive T cells sorted from PBMCs, taken on the day of vaccination. These receptor sequences come from a man in his fifties or sixties who received an inactivated influenza vaccine. Each CDR3 is given with its conserved first and last residue.

V gene: TRBV20-1
J gene: TRBJ1-2
CDR3 protein: CSARDRRLYTF

V gene: TRBV11-2
J gene: TRBJ2-4
CDR3 protein: CASSPLTSGVAKNIQYF

V gene: TRBV18
J gene: TRBJ2-1
CDR3 protein: CASSPLGRTRLSDNEQFF

V gene: TRBV12-3/TRBV12-4
J gene: TRBJ2-5
CDR3 protein: CASSLASGDPYQETQYF

V gene: TRBV18
J gene: TRBJ2-2
CDR3 protein: CASSPPGSGLGTGELFF

V gene: TRBV7-9
J gene: TRBJ2-1
CDR3 protein: CASSLKQSSYNEQFF

V gene: TRBV20-1
J gene: TRBJ2-3
CDR3 protein: CSARGMERTGGTDTQYF

V gene: TRBV7-9
J gene: TRBJ2-7
CDR3 protein: CASSGPGTVTYEQYF

V gene: TRBV27
J gene: TRBJ2-5
CDR3 protein: CASSPDWRGSKETQYF

V gene: TRBV7-2
J gene: TRBJ2-1
CDR3 protein: CASSLATLGGTSGRRPYNEQFF

V gene: TRBV12-3/TRBV12-4
J gene: TRBJ1-1
CDR3 protein: CASSFRQGLRLTEAFF

V gene: TRBV16
J gene: TRBJ1-5
CDR3 protein: CASGKDRVNQPQHF

V gene: TRBV4-2
J gene: TRBJ2-5
CDR3 protein: CASSQSEREGQETQYF

V gene: TRBV20-1
J gene: TRBJ2-5
CDR3 protein: CSAPGQGVETQYF

V gene: TRBV12-3/TRBV12-4
J gene: TRBJ2-7
CDR3 protein: CASSAGQPYEQYF

V gene: TRBV12-3/TRBV12-4
J gene: TRBJ2-2
CDR3 protein: CASSRRGQGGELFF

V gene: TRBV28
J gene: TRBJ2-4
CDR3 protein: CASSAVVVPKNIQYF

V gene: TRBV6-5
J gene: TRBJ2-7
CDR3 protein: CASSSSNFGTRTYEQYF

V gene: TRBV5-1
J gene: TRBJ2-1
CDR3 protein: CASSFDPSSYNEQFF

V gene: TRBV10-3
J gene: TRBJ1-5
CDR3 protein: CAISESGQPQHF

V gene: TRBV27
J gene: TRBJ1-1
CDR3 protein: CASSEVNRLAEAFF

V gene: TRBV5-1
J gene: TRBJ2-2
CDR3 protein: CASALLVRGRDTGELFF

V gene: TRBV5-1
J gene: TRBJ2-4
CDR3 protein: CASSLTRENIQYF

V gene: TRBV12-3/TRBV12-4
J gene: TRBJ2-5
CDR3 protein: CASSLQRAEETQYF

V gene: TRBV20-1
J gene: TRBJ2-2
CDR3 protein: CSARGLAYNTGELFF

V gene: TRBV4-3
J gene: TRBJ2-4
CDR3 protein: CASSQDAPGTKNIQYF